The subject of this entry is one T cell receptor beta chain. The data derive from a study of control samples from healthy donors and cancer patients. Trimming took 7 bases from V and 0 from J; bases not matched to a gene: 6. This CDR3 comprises 15 residues. Germline-derived CDR1 and CDR2 are SEHNR and FQNEAQ (reference sequence). The protocol was immunoSEQ multiplex PCR, while the TCRdb copy is restricted to in-frame clones and leaves out a portion. The sample lists 150,000 to 200,000 clones; 90% to 95% were seen once. Material for sequencing was blood. The clonotype comes from a woman between 25 and 40 years old in good health. The chain combines TRBV7-9 with TRBJ2-3; TRBD2 agrees at 8 bases. Written as DNA, the CDR3 is TGTGCCAGCACCATCGGACTAGCTAGCACAGATACGCAGTATTTT. Translating gives CASTIGLASTDTQYF.